This TCR beta chain was identified during a study of T cell repertoires in cytomegalovirus infection. In TCRdb, the reads were re-called with MiXCR into one record per CDR3 protein. The sample lists about 280,000 distinct CDR3 sequences, 22% occurring once. The sample holds many counts of this clonotype. Its antigen remains unknown. Germline CDR1 reads SGHTA; CDR2 reads FQGNSA. This CDR3 spans 14 amino acids. V gave up 3 bases and J gave up 4 bases, with 10 bases separating them. Sequenced material: cultured PBMCs, taken from culture after CMV antigen stimulation. The chain combines TRBV7-2 with TRBJ1-3, with D possibly TRBD1 on 6 matching bases. The receptor comes from a human donor in good health (CMV status not recorded). Some clones in this sample may be carry-over from other donors' samples. Here the CDR3 DNA reads TGTGCCAGCAGCTTGCAGGGGATGGGAAACACCATATATTTT. The encoded protein is CASSLQGMGNTIYF.